Following are 14 T cell receptor beta chains from one sample sequenced in a study of tumor-infiltrating lymphocytes in primary liver carcinoma. TCR beta cDNA was reverse-transcribed from approximately 0.45 ug of total RNA. The reaction used a constant-region primer and ProtoScript II reverse transcriptase. Researchers made the TCR beta libraries by running three nested multiplex PCR rounds with slightly modified ARM-PCR. TRBV1-TRBV30 forward and Cbeta reverse primers drove the first two approximately 10-cycle rounds. Each CDR3 protein gets one entry after TCRdb re-called the multiplex PCR reads with MiXCR. Among approximately 330,000 distinct CDR3 sequences, about two thirds were seen once, and the ten largest hold about 6%. The study extracted blood RNA from unsorted whole blood and also extracted germline DNA. Material: peripheral blood. These receptors all come from a man aged 35 to 55 with primary liver carcinoma and hepatitis B virus infection.

Note on this clonotype: As the CDR3 is not closed by the conserved phenylalanine or tryptophan, this likely results from a read error. The chain joins TRBV29-1 to TRBJ1-2; 9 bases align to TRBD1. After removal of 6 bases from V and 6 bases from J, the junction contained 8 bases not matched to a gene. Germline CDR1 and CDR2: SQVTM and ANQGSEA. The CDR3 extends over 13 amino acids. This CDR3 is CSVDDRGVDGYTL. The CDR3 nucleotides are TGCAGCGTAGACGACAGGGGGGTTGATGGCTACACCCTC.

This clonotype was seen repeatedly, ten times or more. The genes are TRBV6-1 and TRBJ2-1, with TRBD1 as a possible D gene (5 bases). The ends were cut back, 2 bases at V and 10 bases at J, with 9 bases in the middle. The germline V gene has CDR1 MNHNS and CDR2 SASEGT. This CDR3 has 12 amino acids. Here the CDR3 DNA reads TGTGCCAGCAGTGAAAACGACAGAGAGCAGTTCTTC. This gives the protein CASSENDREQFF.

This rearrangement joins TRBV10-2 to TRBJ2-1, with D possibly called TRBD1 or TRBD2 (5 bases each). V lost 4 bases, J lost 6 bases, and 13 bases lay in between. The CDR3 extends over 14 amino acids. Per the germline V gene, CDR1 is WSHSY and CDR2 is SAAADI. CDR3 residues: CASSGRDGGNEQFF. CDR3 sequence (DNA): TGCGCCAGCAGTGGTAGGGATGGGGGCAATGAGCAGTTCTTC.

The chain combines TRBV11-2 with TRBJ2-7, with TRBD1 identical over 7 bases. V lost 5 bases to trimming and J lost 1 base; unmatched junction nucleotides: 11. This CDR3 is 16 amino acids long. In germline, CDR1 is SGHAT, CDR2 FQNNGV. The CDR3, as DNA: TGTGCCAGCAGCCATAACGGACAGGTCCTTTCCTACGAGCAGTACTTC. Translating gives CASSHNGQVLSYEQYF.

This clonotype showed up many times. The rearrangement uses TRBV4-2 and TRBJ1-6; D gene uncertain. V lost 0 bases to trimming and J lost 9 bases, with 0 bases between them. Germline assignment: CDR1 LGHNA and CDR2 YNFKEQ. The CDR3 is made up of 11 amino acids. CDR3 nucleotide sequence: TGTGCCAGCAGCCAAGATTCACCCCTCCACTTT. It is translated as CASSQDSPLHF.

On this clonotype itself: One end of the junction fails to match germline, which may point to a read error. This chain joins TRBV6-2 or TRBV6-3 and TRBJ2-7; tentatively, D is TRBD1 (5 bases). The CDR3 is 13 residues long. Germline CDR1 MNHEY, CDR2 SVGEGT. The DNA of the CDR3 is TGTGCCAGAAGTTGGACAAGTTCGGGCGAGCAGTACTTC. This sequence encodes CARSWTSSGEQYF.

V usage is TRBV11-2 and J usage is TRBJ2-3, with 15 bases matching TRBD2. The CDR3 loop spans 23 amino acids. Looked up from germline, CDR1 is SGHAT and CDR2 is FQNNGV. The ends lost 5 bases at V and 13 bases at J; junction bases unmatched: 34. The DNA of the CDR3 is TGTGCCAGCAGCGGGTGGGGACTAGCGGGAGGCCCAGATACCGGGCCTAGCACAGATGCGGAGTATTTT. Amino acid sequence: CASSGWGLAGGPDTGPSTDAEYF.

This clonotype was observed many times. This rearrangement joins TRBV11-2 to TRBJ2-7; no clear D gene. The germline CDR1 and CDR2 sequences are SGHAT and FQNNGV. Deletions cut 0 bases from V and 4 bases from J, with 10 bases between. The CDR3 is made up of 14 amino acids. CDR3 DNA sequence: TGTGCCAGCAGCTTAGATCGAGAGGTTTACGAGCAGTACTTC. This sequence encodes CASSLDREVYEQYF.

This clonotype was seen repeatedly, ten times or more. The V gene is TRBV4-3, the J gene TRBJ2-2; D unresolved. Germline CDR1 and CDR2: LGHNA and YSLEER. The CDR3 spans 14 residues. V was trimmed by 1 base and J by 5 bases, leaving 8 bases between them. CDR3 in DNA: TGCGCCAGCAGCCAAGTTTTTGGGACCGGGGAGCTGTTTTTT. Its protein is CASSQVFGTGELFF.

The V gene is TRBV7-9, the J gene TRBJ2-2, with TRBD2 identical over 8 bases. This CDR3 has 16 amino acids. V trimming: 3 bases; J trimming: 6 bases; junction bases outside the gene matches: 9. The germline V gene encodes CDR1 SEHNR and CDR2 FQNEAQ (reference sequence). DNA of the CDR3: TGTGCCAGCAGCTTCGACCTGACTAGCGTCCCCGGGGAGCTGTTTTTT. Amino acids: CASSFDLTSVPGELFF.

In the case of this clonotype: This clone may be a read error of a much larger clone one base away. V gene TRBV7-8 combines with J gene TRBJ1-1; possibly TRBD1 for D (5 bases). The CDR3 consists of 14 residues. Germline V gene data show CDR1 as SGHVS and CDR2 as FQNEAQ. The chain's CDR3 is CANSPRQGGTEAFF. CDR3 nucleotide sequence: TGTGCCAACAGCCCTAGGCAGGGAGGGACTGAAGCTTTCTTT.

This rearrangement joins TRBV6-5 to TRBJ2-1; D ambiguous. The CDR3 consists of 14 residues. V shed 2 bases and J shed 10 bases, with 15 bases lying between them. Germline V gene data show CDR1 as MNHEY and CDR2 as SVGAGI. The DNA for the CDR3 is TGTGCCAGCAGTTACCAATCCGAGATAGGGGAGCAGTTCTTC. Translating it yields CASSYQSEIGEQFF.

In DNA, the CDR3 is TGTGCCAGCAGCTCAGGCGGGAGCGATCAGTACTTC. Protein product: CASSSGGSDQYF. J is TRBJ2-7 and V is TRBV11-2; TRBD2 agrees at 7 bases. The CDR3 has 12 amino acids. Per germline, CDR1 SGHAT and CDR2 FQNNGV. J lost 10 bases, V lost 4 bases, and 7 bases had no gene match.

Comments on this clonotype: With a much larger clone just one base away, this may be a read error. The V call is TRBV6-5, the J call TRBJ2-7; D is uncertain. V shed 4 bases and J shed 8 bases, with 12 bases lying between them. The CDR3 totals 12 residues. Germline V gene sequence: CDR1 MNHEY, CDR2 SVGAGI. This CDR3 is CASSSAPHQQYF. The CDR3 DNA follows: TGTGCCAGCAGTTCCGCCCCACATCAGCAGTACTTC.